The clone carrying this TCR beta chain was observed a handful of times. At one boundary the junction diverges from the germline segment, which might be a read error. The CDR3 loop spans 16 amino acids. Germline assignment: CDR1 SGHTA and CDR2 FQGNSA. This specimen comes from a study of T cells in Graves' hyperthyroidism and ophthalmopathy. On the study more broadly: Staff took peripheral blood when the initial diagnosis was made, before any treatment began.

Amplified regions were TCR beta CDR3 sequences from RNA transcripts. The HTBI primer set was used in a first-round RT-PCR of the TCR CDR3. Each CDR3 protein gets one entry after TCRdb re-called the multiplex PCR reads with MiXCR. Among about 260,000 distinct CDR3 sequences listed, approximately 16% were seen once. Clinical symptoms, serum thyroxine, TRAb, thyroid ultrasound and orbital computed tomography established diagnosis. Sequenced sample: blood. J is TRBJ1-1 and V is TRBV7-2; D might be TRBD1 (5 bases). The sequence derives from a young woman with Graves' ophthalmopathy. The CDR3 DNA follows: TGTGCCAGCAGCTTAACCCCGGGACGGCAACCCCGTGAAGCTCTCTTT. Translation gives CASSLTPGRQPREALF.